This paragraph covers one T cell receptor beta chain sequence. The antigen is not known. Oncomine TCR Beta short-read sequencing was applied to DNA from cultured CD4+ T cells. Each CDR3 protein is one row after TCRdb ran MiXCR on the PCR reads. The table has 15,000 to 18,000 distinct CDR3 sequences, over 50% seen once. Stated treatment: approximately 9-day PBMC culture with coronavirus spike peptide pools or control peptides (ViraFEST assay). CDR3 size: 15 residues. CDR1 and CDR2 (germline): GTSNPN, SVGIG (reference sequence). V lost 2 bases and J 10 bases, leaving 18 bases between the germline ends. The sample is drawn from a study of vaccination and CD4 T cells after COVID-19.

Material for sequencing was CD4+ T cells from blood, cultured in vitro. This sequence was found in a human donor who had recovered from COVID-19. J is TRBJ1-6 and V is TRBV30, with D uncertain. This chain's CDR3 is CAWSREGLMGSPLHF. In DNA form, the CDR3 reads TGTGCCTGGAGTAGGGAGGGCTTGATGGGATCACCCCTCCACTTT. The full variable domain, rest sourced from reference TRBV30 and TRBJ1-6, is SQTIHQWPATLVQPVGSPLSLECTVEGTSNPNLYWYRQAAGRGLQLLFYSVGIGQISSEVPQNLSASRPQDRQFILSSKKLLLSDSGFYLCAWSREGLMGSPLHFGNGTRLTVT.